This T cell receptor (beta chain) was sequenced for a study of T cells after yellow fever vaccination. They built TCR cDNA with 5'RACE template switching, a step that put in a universal primer site and UMIs. TCRdb reanalysed the 5' RACE reads using MiXCR and keeps one entry per CDR3 protein. The profile shows about 330,000 distinct CDR3 sequences, 4.1% of them singletons. Trimming removed 4 bases at V and 8 bases at J, with 15 bases between. CDR3 size: 14 residues. In germline, CDR1 is SGHKS, CDR2 YYEKEE (reference sequence). This TCR was sampled from a man aged 18-30 years who received the YFV17D yellow fever vaccine. The chain carries TRBV5-5 and TRBJ1-4; D possibly corresponds to TRBD1 (6 bases). The input for sequencing was PBMCs, taken 5 days after the yellow fever booster vaccination. DNA of the CDR3: TGTGCCAGCAGCCGGACAGTAGGGACCGAAAAACTGTTTTTT. Protein product: CASSRTVGTEKLFF. Complete variable domain (other parts from reference TRBV5-5 and TRBJ1-4): DAGVTQSPTHLIKTRGQQVTLRCSPISGHKSVSWYQQVLGQGPQFIFQYYEKEERGRGNFPDRFSARQFPNYSSELNVNALLLGDSALYLCASSRTVGTEKLFFGSGTQLSVL.